Presented here are 15 T cell receptor beta chains from one specimen sequenced in a study of cytomegalovirus exposure and HLA in healthy donors. Primers: 60 Vbeta forward and 13 Jbeta reverse. TCRdb's copy holds only in-frame clones and misses some; the assay was immunoSEQ multiplex PCR. The sample comprises some 130,000 clones, over 75% of which are singletons, and over 4% rests with the top ten. What was sequenced was PBMCs. The receptors were sampled from a man between 25 and 39 years old in good health.

In this sample, this clone turned up a few times. The chain is built from TRBV6-1 and TRBJ2-1, with 12 bases lining up with TRBD2. From germline, CDR1 is MNHNS and CDR2 SASEGT. The CDR3 is 14 residues long. The junction had 3 bases not matched to a gene; V was cut back by 4 bases and J by 8 bases. CDR3 DNA: TGTGCCAGCAGTGGGACTAGCGGGATTGATGAGCAGTTCTTC. Translated: CASSGTSGIDEQFF.

The chain combines TRBV11-2 with TRBJ2-1; TRBD2 aligns across 8 bases. Trimming cost V 3 bases and J 6 bases; bases outside gene matches: 7. The CDR3 loop spans 15 amino acids. Germline V gene data show CDR1 as SGHAT and CDR2 as FQNNGV. CDR3 region: CASSFAGTRSNEQFF. CDR3 in DNA: TGTGCCAGCAGCTTCGCCGGGACTAGATCCAATGAGCAGTTCTTC. The full variable domain, in which reference TRBV11-2 and TRBJ2-1 provide the parts outside the CDR3, is EAGVAQSPRYKIIEKRQSVAFWCNPISGHATLYWYQQILGQGPKLLIQFQNNGVVDDSQLPKDRFSAERLKGVDSTLKIQPAKLEDSAVYLCASSFAGTRSNEQFFGPGTRLTVL.

This clone has just one count. J is TRBJ2-5 and V is TRBV7-8; tentatively, D is TRBD2 (6 bases). The germline gives CDR1 SGHVS, CDR2 FQNEAQ. The CDR3 consists of 14 residues. Trimming left V 3 bases short and J 4 bases short, with 12 bases between. CDR3 DNA sequence: TGTGCCAGCAGCTTGGGCGGGACGGGAGAGACCCAGTACTTC. Amino acids: CASSLGGTGETQYF.

The chain recombines TRBV4-1 with TRBJ2-7; 10 nucleotides align to TRBD1. The CDR3 totals 15 residues. The germline gives CDR1 MGHRA, CDR2 YSYEKL. V was pared by 5 bases and J by 1 base, with 5 bases of the junction left unmatched. CDR3 residues: CASSGRTGGSYEQYF. The CDR3, as DNA: TGCGCCAGCAGCGGTCGGACAGGGGGGTCCTACGAGCAGTACTTC.

The chain links TRBV25-1 to TRBJ1-2; D gene unclear. V was shortened by 3 bases and J by 4 bases, with 6 bases between the two germline ends. Germline CDR1 and CDR2: MGHDK and SYGVNS. The CDR3 sequence is 12 residues long. In nucleotides, the CDR3 is TGTGCCAGCAGTGAGGAGGGCTATGGCTACACCTTC. The encoded protein is CASSEEGYGYTF.

The rearrangement joins TRBV6-1 to TRBJ2-5, with TRBD1 matching 7 bases. This CDR3 contains 14 residues. Trimming cost V 7 bases and J 2 bases; bases outside gene matches: 7. In germline, CDR1 is MNHNS, CDR2 SASEGT. CDR3 bases: TGTGCCAGCACTAGGGACAGTCGGCAAGAGACCCAGTACTTC. This translates into CASTRDSRQETQYF.

This clone was counted between two and nine times. This chain uses TRBV27 with TRBJ2-7; 7 bases align to TRBD2. The junction had 1 base not matched to a gene; V was cut back by 2 bases and J by 0 bases. Germline V gene sequence: CDR1 MNHEY, CDR2 SMNVEV (reference sequence). The CDR3 totals 14 residues. The CDR3 here is CASSLRGDSYEQYF. CDR3 bases: TGTGCCAGCAGTTTACGGGGGGACTCCTACGAGCAGTACTTC.

The genes are TRBV2 and TRBJ1-2; unclear D gene. The CDR3 sequence is 14 residues long. Germline V gene data show CDR1 as SNHLY and CDR2 as FYNNEI. Between the trimmed V and J ends, which lost 5 bases and 3 bases, there was a span of 13 bases. CDR3 protein: CASSTRQFYYGYTF. The CDR3, as DNA: TGTGCCAGCAGTACCAGACAATTTTACTATGGCTACACCTTC.

The J gene is TRBJ2-7, the V gene TRBV11-3; 13 positions agree with TRBD2. This CDR3 is built from 15 residues. V dropped 5 bases and J dropped 3; count of bases not matched to a gene: 4. Looked up from germline, CDR1 is SGHNT and CDR2 is YENEEA. The chain's CDR3 is CASSRGLAGVYEQYF. The CDR3, as DNA: TGTGCCAGCAGCCGCGGACTAGCGGGAGTCTACGAGCAGTACTTC.

This chain joins TRBV28 and TRBJ2-7; D possibly corresponds to TRBD1 (6 bases). The CDR3 length is 13 residues. The V end lost 6 bases, the J end lost 1 base, and 10 bases lay between the germline ends. CDR1 and CDR2 from the germline V gene are MDHEN and SYDVKM. The CDR3 DNA reads as TGTGCCAGCAGACAGACAGGTTCCTACGAGCAGTACTTC. Its translation is CASRQTGSYEQYF.

This clone was counted a few times. The chain joins TRBV19 to TRBJ2-4; the match to TRBD1 covers 9 bases. Germline V gene lookup returns CDR1 LNHDA and CDR2 SQIVND (reference sequence). The CDR3 has 14 residues. Unmatched junction bases numbered 7, after V lost 4 bases and J lost 9 bases. CDR3 DNA: TGTGCCAGTAGTACATCGGGACAGGGAACCATTCAGTACTTC. It specifies CASSTSGQGTIQYF.

The chain links TRBV6-5 to TRBJ1-5; TRBD1 matches at 8 bases. Looked up from germline, CDR1 is MNHEY and CDR2 is SVGAGI. V shed 10 bases and J 2 bases; nucleotides not matched to a gene: 4. The CDR3 runs 13 residues. Here the CDR3 reads CATRGPGNQPQHF. The CDR3 coding sequence is TGTGCCACCAGGGGGCCCGGCAATCAGCCCCAGCATTTT.

The chain links TRBV29-1 to TRBJ2-1; a possible D gene is TRBD1 (6 bases). The CDR3 runs 14 residues. Germline CDR1 is SQVTM and CDR2 is ANQGSEA. V gave up 7 bases and J gave up 3 bases, with 16 bases separating them. The CDR3 coding sequence is TGCAGCGCCTTCTACAGGGCCCTCTACAATGAGCAGTTCTTC. Translating gives CSAFYRALYNEQFF.

This clone appeared a single time. V is TRBV19 and J is TRBJ1-1; D possibly corresponds to TRBD1 (6 bases). The CDR3 sequence is 14 residues long. Between the trimmed V and J ends, which lost 10 bases and 1 base, there was a span of 16 bases. In germline, CDR1 is LNHDA, CDR2 SQIVND (reference sequence). Written as DNA, the CDR3 is TGTGCCAATAGCTCAGGGGTCCCGAACACTGAAGCTTTCTTT. Its protein is CANSSGVPNTEAFF. Supplemented by reference TRBV19 and TRBJ1-1, the full variable domain reads DGGITQSPKYLFRKEGQNVTLSCEQNLNHDAMYWYRQDPGQGLRLIYYSQIVNDFQKGDIAEGYSVSREKKESFPLTVTSAQKNPTAFYLCANSSGVPNTEAFFGQGTRLTVV.

This CDR3 is CASSLELWSGSLNEQFF. The CDR3 DNA reads TGTGCCAGCAGCTTAGAGTTGTGGAGCGGGAGTTTGAATGAGCAGTTCTTC. The chain links TRBV7-6 to TRBJ2-1; TRBD2 aligns across 8 bases. CDR1 is SGHVS, CDR2 FNYEAQ, per germline. The V gene end was trimmed by 1 base and the J gene end by 7 bases; junction bases not matched to a gene: 12. This CDR3 spans 17 amino acids.